This TCR beta chain was documented in a study of beta chain features in type 1 diabetes. A remark on this clone: As yet, its antigen is unknown.

Study-level findings and limits: VDJ junctions from patients with type 1 diabetes contained fewer insertions and more deletions. Type 1 diabetes patients had moderately but significantly shorter TCRB CDR3s in all four CD4+ subsets.

Sequenced material consisted of expressed TCRB transcripts (all of the isolated RNA was reverse transcribed). The method was immunoSEQ multiplex PCR; TCRdb's version includes in-frame clones alone and lacks a portion of them. The data contain around 150,000 clones, approximately 8.8% of them singletons. This CDR3 region has 12 residues. V lost 2 bases to trimming and J lost 6 bases, with 5 bases between them. CDR1 is SGHAT and CDR2 is FQNNGV in the germline V gene. The chain combines TRBV11-2 with TRBJ2-1; D call uncertain. The sequencing sample was made of central memory CD4+ T cells from blood. The clonotype comes from a woman aged 30 to 39 with type 1 diabetes. The CDR3 sequence: CASSLLLNEQFF. CDR3 DNA sequence: TGTGCCAGCAGCTTACTCCTCAATGAGCAGTTCTTC.